These 8 T cell receptor beta chains came from one sample sequenced in a study of T cell responses to AZD1222 COVID-19 vaccine. Assay used: immunoSEQ multiplex PCR; TCRdb lists only in-frame clones, some missing. Among more than 100,000 clones, approximately 88% were seen once, and the ten largest hold about 5%. This material consisted of peripheral blood, taken on day 0 of AZD1222 vaccination. Source of these receptors: an adult in good health.

CDR3 residues: CSASSGVTEAFF. In DNA, the CDR3 is TGCAGTGCTAGTTCTGGGGTCACTGAAGCTTTCTTT. The rearrangement links TRBV20-1 to TRBJ1-1; no reliable D call. The CDR3 loop spans 12 amino acids. In germline, CDR1 is DFQATT, CDR2 SNEGSKA (reference sequence). V was cut by 3 bases and J by 4 bases, with 9 bases left in between.

The chain uses TRBV28 and TRBJ1-6, with D tentatively TRBD1 (6 bases). Germline V gene lookup returns CDR1 MDHEN and CDR2 SYDVKM. The V gene lost 10 bases and the J gene lost 7 bases, with 14 bases spanning the gap. CDR3 length: 13 amino acids. The CDR3 DNA reads as TGTGCCACCAGGACAGATTTGAATTCACCCCTCCACTTT. Amino acid sequence: CATRTDLNSPLHF.

V gene TRBV29-1 combines with J gene TRBJ2-7; 7 bases fit TRBD1. The germline V gene has CDR1 SQVTM and CDR2 ANQGSEA. J lost 0 bases, V lost 4 bases, and 9 bases had no gene match. This CDR3 comprises 15 residues. CDR3 coding DNA: TGCAGCGTTGGGCTGGGACAGACTCTCTCCTACGAGCAGTACTTC. It translates to CSVGLGQTLSYEQYF.

This clone was detected once. The chain recombines TRBV18 with TRBJ1-4, with D hard to call. V was pared by 0 bases and J by 7 bases, with 6 bases between. This CDR3 is built from 13 residues. Germline-derived CDR1 and CDR2 are KGHSH and LQKENI. The CDR3 sequence: CASSPPISEKLFF. In nucleotides, the CDR3 is TGTGCCAGCTCACCACCGATCTCTGAAAAACTGTTTTTT.

The chain uses TRBV7-9 and TRBJ2-3; 15 bases fit TRBD2. The CDR3 length is 18 residues. Germline V gives CDR1 SEHNR, CDR2 FQNEAQ (reference sequence). Losses at the gene ends were 5 bases for V and 3 bases for J; bases not matched to a gene: 9. This CDR3 reads CASSPPGTSGGWTDTQYF. CDR3 in DNA: TGTGCCAGCAGCCCGCCCGGGACTAGCGGGGGGTGGACAGATACGCAGTATTTT.

V gene TRBV6-6 combines with J gene TRBJ1-1, with TRBD1 identical over 9 bases. CDR3 size: 16 residues. Trimming cost V 7 bases and J 3 bases; bases outside gene matches: 12. The germline V gene has CDR1 MNHNY and CDR2 SVGAGI (reference sequence). CDR3 sequence (DNA): TGTGCCAGCACAAACCGCGGCGGGACAGGGCACACTGAAGCTTTCTTT. Its translation: CASTNRGGTGHTEAFF.

The rearrangement joins TRBV4-3 to TRBJ2-2; D possibly uses TRBD1 or TRBD2 (5 bases each). Germline assignment: CDR1 LGHNA and CDR2 YSLEER. Trimming took off 4 bases at V and 4 bases at J, with 10 bases between the two ends. This CDR3 is built from 14 residues. The CDR3 spells CASSPGSITGELFF. In nucleotides, the CDR3 is TGCGCCAGCAGCCCAGGGAGTATCACCGGGGAGCTGTTTTTT.

The gene calls are TRBV2 and TRBJ2-1; 10 bases line up with TRBD1. The CDR3 is made up of 14 amino acids. The J segment lost 7 bases and the V segment lost 4 bases, leaving 4 bases of the junction unmatched. Germline V gene data show CDR1 as SNHLY and CDR2 as FYNNEI. This chain's CDR3 is CASSGQGAGNEQFF. CDR3 DNA: TGTGCCAGCAGTGGACAGGGGGCTGGTAATGAGCAGTTCTTC.